The 24 T cell receptor beta chains below come from one sample, sequenced in a study of monozygotic twins with cystic fibrosis. Measured with immunoSEQ multiplex PCR; TCRdb has only the in-frame clones, and not every one. This repertoire shows just over 35,000 clones, around nine tenths found once; its top ten account for roughly 0.19%. Sequencing used blood. These receptors came from a boy younger than 10 with cystic fibrosis.

The V and J genes are TRBV5-1 and TRBJ2-7, with 10 bases that match TRBD1. The CDR3 is 14 residues long. Trimming took 6 bases from V and 5 from J; bases not matched to a gene: 8. The germline V gene encodes CDR1 SGHRS and CDR2 YFSETQ. CDR3 nucleotides: TGCGCCAGCAACCCCAGGACAGGGGGTGACGAGCAGTACTTC. Its translation is CASNPRTGGDEQYF.

This chain joins TRBV9 and TRBJ1-6; a weak D match, TRBD1 (5 bases). V shed 0 bases and J shed 2 bases, with 15 bases lying between them. CDR1 and CDR2 from the germline V gene are SGDLS and YYNGEE. This CDR3 is 18 amino acids long. Written as DNA, the CDR3 is TGTGCCAGCAGCGTAGAGGGCAGGGAAATCCCCTATAATTCACCCCTCCACTTT. The encoded protein is CASSVEGREIPYNSPLHF.

The chain links TRBV5-1 to TRBJ1-3, with D perhaps matching TRBD1 (6 bases). This CDR3 is built from 16 residues. CDR1 and CDR2 from the germline V gene are SGHRS and YFSETQ. Trimming pared 0 bases from V and 3 bases from J, leaving 13 bases between. CDR3 in DNA: TGCGCCAGCAGCTTGGCGGGGGCGGCGAGTGGAAACACCATATATTTT. Translating gives CASSLAGAASGNTIYF.

The chain combines TRBV5-4 with TRBJ1-6, with TRBD1 matching 9 bases. CDR3 size: 16 residues. Trimming removed 1 base from V and 13 bases from J; junction bases left unmatched: 12. Germline CDR1 and CDR2: SGHNT and YYREEE (reference sequence). This CDR3 reads CASSLSWTGASGPLHF. CDR3 nucleotides: TGTGCCAGCAGCTTGTCCTGGACAGGGGCCTCGGGTCCCCTCCACTTT.

This clone showed up just once. The junction does not match germline at one end; this may be a read error. The chain recombines TRBV7-9 with TRBJ2-5; possibly TRBD1 for D (5 bases). The CDR3 has 12 residues. Germline V gene lookup returns CDR1 SEHNR and CDR2 FQNEAQ (reference sequence). CDR3 nucleotide sequence: TGTGCCAGCAGCGTGGGCAGGGTCCGTGGGAACTTC. As protein: CASSVGRVRGNF.

The chain carries TRBV2 and TRBJ1-1; perhaps TRBD1 as D (5 bases). This CDR3 spans 14 amino acids. Trimming took off 7 bases at V and 3 bases at J, with 15 bases between the two ends. Germline V lookup: CDR1 SNHLY, CDR2 FYNNEI. DNA of the CDR3: TGTGCCAGCACTAACGTTGGGGGACACACTGAAGCTTTCTTT. This gives the protein CASTNVGGHTEAFF.

V usage is TRBV11-2 and J usage is TRBJ2-5, with D perhaps TRBD1 or TRBD2 (6 bases each). V dropped 4 bases and J dropped 0 bases, with 18 bases sitting between them. The germline gives CDR1 SGHAT, CDR2 FQNNGV. The CDR3 is 17 amino acids. This chain's CDR3 is CASSSNGRGLYQETQYF. For the CDR3, the DNA is TGTGCCAGCAGCTCGAATGGCAGGGGACTGTACCAAGAGACCCAGTACTTC.

The chain carries TRBV4-1 and TRBJ2-6; D gene uncertain. The CDR3 is 17 amino acids. The V gene lost 0 bases and the J gene lost 0 bases, with 9 bases spanning the gap. Germline V gene data show CDR1 as MGHRA and CDR2 as YSYEKL. For the CDR3, the DNA is TGCGCCAGCAGCCAAGATACAGCCAACTCTGGGGCCAACGTCCTGACTTTC. Its translation is CASSQDTANSGANVLTF.

The rearrangement uses TRBV19 and TRBJ2-2; D gene ambiguous. Trimming pared 0 bases from V and 4 bases from J, leaving 6 bases between. CDR1 and CDR2 from the germline V gene are LNHDA and SQIVND (reference sequence). This CDR3 is built from 14 residues. The CDR3 nucleotides are TGTGCCAGTAGTATAGAGACCCTCACCGGGGAGCTGTTTTTT. As protein: CASSIETLTGELFF.

V gene TRBV13 combines with J gene TRBJ1-1; 8 bases match TRBD1. The trim removed 3 bases at V and 2 bases at J, leaving 11 bases unmatched. This CDR3 is 17 amino acids long. From germline, CDR1 is PRHDT and CDR2 FYEKMQ (reference sequence). The CDR3 DNA reads as TGTGCCAGCAGCTTGGGTACAGGGGGAGGCACCAACACTGAAGCTTTCTTT. Residues: CASSLGTGGGTNTEAFF. The full variable domain, with the rest looked up from reference TRBV13 and TRBJ1-1, is AAGVIQSPRHLIKEKRETATLKCYPIPRHDTVYWYQQGPGQDPQFLISFYEKMQSDKGSIPDRFSAQQFSDYHSELNMSSLELGDSALYFCASSLGTGGGTNTEAFFGQGTRLTVV.

The chain is built from TRBV10-3 and TRBJ1-1; no firm D call. Germline V gives CDR1 ENHRY, CDR2 SYGVKD. This CDR3 is built from 14 residues. Trimming cost V 3 bases and J 1 base, with 9 bases left between them. The CDR3 sequence: CAISERQANTEAFF. The DNA of the CDR3 is TGTGCCATCAGTGAACGGCAGGCGAACACTGAAGCTTTCTTT.

This chain joins TRBV7-8 and TRBJ2-1; D is uncertain. Germline V CDR1 and CDR2: SGHVS, FQNEAQ. CDR3 length equals 13 residues. Trimming pared 5 bases from V and 7 bases from J, leaving 12 bases between. CDR3 in DNA: TGTGCCAGCAGCCCTTTCCCGTCGAATGAGCAGTTCTTC. It yields the protein CASSPFPSNEQFF.

This chain uses TRBV13 with TRBJ2-3; 12 bases line up with TRBD2. The CDR3 length is 16 residues. V trimming: 4 bases; J trimming: 6 bases; junction bases outside the gene matches: 8. The germline V gene encodes CDR1 PRHDT and CDR2 FYEKMQ (reference sequence). This CDR3 is CASSSRLAGATDTQYF. The CDR3 DNA follows: TGTGCCAGCAGCTCTCGACTAGCGGGGGCCACGGATACGCAGTATTTT.

This chain links TRBV20-1 with TRBJ1-1; D is unclear. Germline-derived CDR1 and CDR2 are DFQATT and SNEGSKA (reference sequence). This CDR3 comprises 11 residues. Trimming cost V 6 bases and J 4 bases, with 9 bases left between them. The CDR3 DNA reads TGCAGTGCGACGAGAGGCACTGAAGCTTTCTTT. It encodes CSATRGTEAFF.

The CDR3 nucleotides read TGTGCCAGCAGTAACTACCCCGGACGCAACACTGAAGCTTTCTTT. Translating it yields CASSNYPGRNTEAFF. The genes are TRBV6-5 and TRBJ1-1; the D is unclear. V was shortened by 5 bases and J by 2 bases, with 15 bases between the two germline ends. The CDR3 length is 15 residues. CDR1 and CDR2 from the germline V gene are MNHEY and SVGAGI.

V and J are TRBV7-9 and TRBJ2-7; D ambiguous. V lost 10 bases, J lost 1 base, and 14 bases lay in between. Germline CDR1 is SEHNR and CDR2 is FQNEAQ (reference sequence). The length of the CDR3 is 13 residues. CDR3 in DNA: TGTGCCACCCGCGCGACATCGTCCTACGAGCAGTACTTC. Translation: CATRATSSYEQYF.

The chain employs TRBV5-8 and TRBJ1-3, with D possibly being TRBD1 (6 bases). The CDR3 loop spans 15 amino acids. CDR1 and CDR2 (germline): SGHTS, YDEGEE. V was trimmed by 2 bases and J by 3 bases, leaving 12 bases between them. DNA of the CDR3: TGTGCCAGCAGCTTAAGGCAGGGGTTTGGAAACACCATATATTTT. It specifies CASSLRQGFGNTIYF.

The J gene is TRBJ1-1, the V gene TRBV6-1; no clear D gene. Germline CDR1 MNHNS, CDR2 SASEGT. V gave up 2 bases and J gave up 0 bases, with 7 bases separating them. The CDR3 consists of 14 residues. In nucleotides, the CDR3 is TGTGCCAGCAGTGAAAACGATATGAACACTGAAGCTTTCTTT. It yields the protein CASSENDMNTEAFF.

The rearrangement joins TRBV6-6 to TRBJ1-3; a possible D gene is TRBD1 (6 bases). CDR3 length equals 13 residues. V dropped 4 bases and J dropped 6 bases, with 10 bases sitting between them. The germline V gene encodes CDR1 MNHNY and CDR2 SVGAGI (reference sequence). This CDR3 reads CASSWPGANTIYF. For the CDR3, the DNA is TGTGCCAGCAGTTGGCCGGGGGCAAACACCATATATTTT.

The chain recombines TRBV5-1 with TRBJ1-1; the D is unclear. The CDR3 loop spans 15 amino acids. Germline CDR1 and CDR2: SGHRS and YFSETQ. Trimming removed 5 bases from V and 1 base from J, with 15 bases in between. CDR3 in amino acids: CASRTLEGQNTEAFF. Here the CDR3 DNA reads TGCGCCAGCAGGACGCTCGAGGGCCAGAACACTGAAGCTTTCTTT.

CDR3 residues: CASSYGTSGTFSYEQYF. The CDR3 nucleotides are TGTGCCAGCAGTTACGGGACTAGCGGCACTTTTTCCTACGAGCAGTACTTC. This chain uses TRBV5-8 with TRBJ2-7, with TRBD2 matching 11 bases. V was pared by 5 bases and J by 1 base, with 11 bases of the junction left unmatched. Per the germline V gene, CDR1 is SGHTS and CDR2 is YDEGEE. The CDR3 runs 17 residues. The whole variable domain, remainder taken from reference TRBV5-8 and TRBJ2-7, is EAGVTQSPTHLIKTRGQQATLRCSPISGHTSVYWYQQALGLGLQFLLWYDEGEERNRGNFPPRFSGRQFPNYSSELNVNALELEDSALYLCASSYGTSGTFSYEQYFGPGTRLTVT.

This clone has only one observation. V and J are TRBV12-5 and TRBJ2-7; D not resolved. The V gene lost 6 bases and the J gene lost 4 bases, with 13 bases spanning the gap. CDR3 length: 13 amino acids. The germline CDR1 and CDR2 sequences are LGHNT and FRNRAP. The CDR3 nucleotides read TGTGCTAGTGGCCCCTTAACCGGGTACGAGCAGTACTTC. Translating gives CASGPLTGYEQYF.

This rearrangement joins TRBV6-1 to TRBJ1-3; 7 nucleotides agree with TRBD1. CDR1 is MNHNS, CDR2 SASEGT, per germline. The CDR3 runs 12 residues. The V and J ends lost 3 bases and 7 bases, in that order; junction bases with no gene match: 0. The CDR3 loop is CASSETGNTIYF. The CDR3 nucleotides are TGTGCCAGCAGTGAGACAGGGAACACCATATATTTT.

V and J are TRBV5-1 and TRBJ2-7, with 8 bases that match TRBD1. In germline, CDR1 is SGHRS, CDR2 YFSETQ. This CDR3 spans 14 amino acids. V trimming: 0 bases; J trimming: 4 bases; junction bases outside the gene matches: 3. The DNA for the CDR3 is TGCGCCAGCAGCTTGGAGGACAGGGCGTACGAGCAGTACTTC. Its protein is CASSLEDRAYEQYF.